One and the same sample provided the 30 T cell receptor beta chains below, sequenced in a study of T cell repertoires in cytomegalovirus infection. TCRdb reprocessed the reads with MiXCR, giving one entry per CDR3 protein. This table holds about 130,000 distinct CDR3 sequences, roughly a quarter found once. Their cognate antigens are unknown. Specimen: PBMCs, sequenced either directly or after in vitro stimulation (not recorded which). The receptor source for this set is a human donor in good health (CMV status not recorded). Some clones in this sample may be carry-over from other donors' samples.

This clonotype showed up just a few times. This chain uses TRBV7-6 with TRBJ2-7; D not resolved. Germline values: CDR1 SGHVS, CDR2 FNYEAQ. The CDR3 loop spans 14 amino acids. V shed 5 bases and J shed 2 bases, with 13 bases lying between them. The CDR3 nucleotides read TGTGCCAGCAGCCAGGACCTTACCCCCTACGAGCAGTACGTC. Protein: CASSQDLTPYEQYV.

Here the CDR3 reads CASSLATALLGYTF. CDR3 DNA: TGTGCCAGCAGCTTAGCCACAGCCCTTTTGGGGTACACCTTC. The chain combines TRBV7-2 with TRBJ1-2; D gene ambiguous. Germline-derived CDR1 and CDR2 are SGHTA and FQGNSA. Between the trimmed V and J ends, which lost 0 bases and 11 bases, there was a span of 16 bases. The CDR3 contains 14 residues.

This clonotype turned up a few times. CDR3: CASSLPGGPRTGELFF. The DNA for the CDR3 is TGTGCCAGCAGCTTACCCGGAGGGCCGCGAACCGGGGAGCTGTTTTTT. The gene calls are TRBV7-2 and TRBJ2-2, with D perhaps matching TRBD2 (6 bases). Trimming removed 2 bases at V and 5 bases at J, with 15 bases between. Per the germline V gene, CDR1 is SGHTA and CDR2 is FQGNSA. The CDR3 consists of 16 residues.

The V gene is TRBV19, the J gene TRBJ1-5; D not certain. This CDR3 spans 17 amino acids. Germline loops: CDR1 LNHDA, CDR2 SQIVND (reference sequence). Trimming pared 0 bases from V and 0 bases from J, leaving 12 bases between. CDR3 residues: CASSIDLHSYSNQPQHF. The CDR3 DNA reads TGTGCCAGTAGTATAGATCTCCACAGCTATAGCAATCAGCCCCAGCATTTT.

The genes are TRBV24-1 and TRBJ1-5; D not certain. Germline values: CDR1 KGHDR, CDR2 SFDVKD. The CDR3 loop spans 15 amino acids. Trimming removed 5 bases at V and 0 bases at J, with 10 bases between. The CDR3 sequence: CATSGGPDSNQPQHF. The CDR3 nucleotides are TGTGCCACCAGTGGAGGCCCGGATAGCAATCAGCCCCAGCATTTT.

For this clonotype: The junction and the germline gene differ at one end; a read error may be behind it. The chain recombines TRBV7-3 with TRBJ1-1; TRBD1 might be the D (5 bases). Per the germline V gene, CDR1 is SGHTA and CDR2 is FQGTGA. There are 14 residues in the CDR3. DNA for the CDR3: TGTGCCAGCAGCTTATACGCGGACAACACTGAAGCTCTCTTT. This gives the protein CASSLYADNTEALF.

The V call is TRBV7-3, the J call TRBJ1-2; D possibly corresponds to TRBD1 (5 bases). Deletions cut 5 bases from V and 3 bases from J, with 16 bases between. CDR1 SGHTA and CDR2 FQGTGA come from the germline V gene. This CDR3 region has 15 residues. The CDR3 DNA follows: TGTGCCAGCAGCCCCGACAGTTCCCACTACTATGGCTACACCTTC. Amino acid sequence: CASSPDSSHYYGYTF. The full variable domain, completed using reference TRBV7-3 and TRBJ1-2, is GAGVSQTPSNKVTEKGKYVELRCDPISGHTALYWYRQSLGQGPEFLIYFQGTGAADDSGLPNDRFFAVRPEGSVSTLKIQRTERGDSAVYLCASSPDSSHYYGYTFGSGTRLTVV.

Only a few counts were recorded for this clonotype. The chain recombines TRBV7-2 with TRBJ2-1, with D unresolved. This CDR3 has 14 amino acids. Trimming left V 0 bases short and J 8 bases short, with 11 bases between. Germline V CDR1 and CDR2: SGHTA, FQGNSA. CDR3 nucleotide sequence: TGTGCCAGCAGCTTAGCGGGCCCCGGAGATGAGCAGTTCTTC. Translated, it gives CASSLAGPGDEQFF.

The sample holds one count of this clonotype. The chain links TRBV4-1 to TRBJ2-7; D is perhaps TRBD2 (5 bases). The CDR3 totals 14 residues. The V end was cut by 2 bases, the J end by 0 bases, with 8 bases between. Germline CDR1 reads MGHRA; CDR2 reads YSYEKL. Here the CDR3 DNA reads TGCGCCAGCAGCCAACGCACTAGCTCCTACGAGCAGTACGTC. This encodes CASSQRTSSYEQYV.

A remark on this clonotype: Just one base apart from a much larger clone, this may be a read error. V and J are TRBV7-2 and TRBJ2-1, with 10 bases matching TRBD2. Germline V gives CDR1 SGHTA, CDR2 FQGNSA. The CDR3 is 15 amino acids. V lost 8 bases to trimming and J lost 8 bases; unmatched junction nucleotides: 12. Written as DNA, the CDR3 is TGTGCCAGCGGCTCGACCGGGACTAGCGCCCATGAGCAGTTCTTC. Its translation: CASGSTGTSAHEQFF. The variable domain in full, with the rest retrieved from reference TRBV7-2 and TRBJ2-1, is GAGVSQSPSNKVTEKGKDVELRCDPISGHTALYWYRQSLGQGLEFLIYFQGNSAPDKSGLPSDRFSAERTGGSVSTLTIQRTQQEDSAVYLCASGSTGTSAHEQFFGPGTRLTVL.

A few counts support this clonotype. The chain couples TRBV5-1 to TRBJ2-4; TRBD2 is a possible D gene (5 bases). CDR1 and CDR2 from the germline V gene are SGHRS and YFSETQ. The CDR3 length is 15 residues. V lost 2 bases and J lost 5, with 14 bases in between. DNA for the CDR3: TGCGCCAGCAGCTTCACGGGGTCTCCAGAAAACATTCAGTACTTC. Encoded protein: CASSFTGSPENIQYF.

The genes are TRBV11-2 and TRBJ1-2, with D hard to call. CDR1 is SGHAT and CDR2 is FQNNGV in the germline V gene. The CDR3 has 13 amino acids. Trimming removed 0 bases at V and 4 bases at J, with 6 bases between. CDR3 DNA: TGTGCCAGCAGCTTAGACCCGATCTATGGCTACACCTTC. It yields the protein CASSLDPIYGYTF.

This clonotype was observed a handful of times. The rearrangement joins TRBV5-6 to TRBJ1-1; D uncertain. The CDR3 length is 14 residues. Trimming pared 0 bases from V and 8 bases from J, leaving 14 bases between. CDR1 is SGHDT, CDR2 YYEEEE, per germline. The CDR3 reads CASSLDGALGEAFF. CDR3 nucleotides: TGTGCCAGCAGCTTGGACGGAGCGTTAGGGGAAGCTTTCTTT.

The V and J genes are TRBV4-1 and TRBJ2-7; 10 nucleotides line up with TRBD2. J lost 1 base, V lost 3 bases, and 3 bases had no gene match. The germline V gene has CDR1 MGHRA and CDR2 YSYEKL. The CDR3 runs to 15 residues. For the CDR3, the DNA is TGCGCCAGCAGCCACCGGACTAGCGGTTCCTACGAGCAGTACTTC. Translation: CASSHRTSGSYEQYF.

This sequence joins TRBV7-2 and TRBJ1-2, with D possibly matching TRBD1 (6 bases). The CDR3 runs to 15 residues. Germline V gene data show CDR1 as SGHTA and CDR2 as FQGNSA. The V and J ends lost 5 bases and 2 bases respectively, with 15 bases between them. The CDR3 DNA is TGTGCCAGCAGCCCTGGAGACAGGCAAAACTATGGCTACACCTTC. Protein: CASSPGDRQNYGYTF.

This clonotype was found a few times. This sequence joins TRBV7-3 and TRBJ2-1; TRBD2 aligns across 11 bases. The CDR3 consists of 15 residues. CDR1 is SGHTA and CDR2 is FQGTGA in the germline V gene. The J segment lost 2 bases and the V segment lost 5 bases, leaving 2 bases of the junction unmatched. CDR3 sequence: CASSAGLAAYNEQFF. CDR3 DNA: TGTGCCAGCAGCGCGGGACTAGCGGCCTACAATGAGCAGTTCTTC.

CDR3 amino acids: CASSWTGREVGYGYTF. CDR3 DNA: TGTGCCAGCAGTTGGACAGGGAGGGAAGTTGGCTATGGCTACACCTTC. V usage is TRBV27 and J usage is TRBJ1-2; 8 bases map to TRBD1. Looked up from germline, CDR1 is MNHEY and CDR2 is SMNVEV (reference sequence). V lost 4 bases and J lost 4; bases outside the gene matches: 11. There are 16 residues in the CDR3.

This clonotype was observed a few times. The J gene is TRBJ2-7, the V gene TRBV4-2, with D tentatively TRBD1 or TRBD2 (6 bases each). Trimming took 2 bases from V and 7 from J, leaving 21 bases between them. The CDR3 is made up of 16 amino acids. Germline V CDR1 and CDR2: LGHNA, YNFKEQ. The CDR3 nucleotides are TGTGCCAGCAGCCAAACACCGCGGGACACCCTCGTGGAGCAGTACTTC. Encoded protein: CASSQTPRDTLVEQYF.

This clonotype was detected only a few times. This chain connects TRBV12-5 to TRBJ2-2; 8 nucleotides align to TRBD2. The CDR3 consists of 14 residues. The V and J ends lost 4 bases and 6 bases, in that order; junction bases with no gene match: 4. Germline-derived CDR1 and CDR2 are LGHNT and FRNRAP. The CDR3, as DNA: TGTGCTAGTGGTTCGGGGGGGGGCGCCGGGGAGCTGTTTTTT. Its protein is CASGSGGGAGELFF.

The sample holds many counts of this clonotype. The chain couples TRBV7-8 to TRBJ2-3; 13 bases are shared with TRBD2. V shed 3 bases and J 4 bases; nucleotides not matched to a gene: 4. The CDR3 loop spans 16 amino acids. Looked up from germline, CDR1 is SGHVS and CDR2 is FQNEAQ. CDR3: CASSLGLAGPADTQYF. CDR3 sequence (DNA): TGTGCCAGCAGCTTGGGACTAGCGGGACCCGCAGATACGCAGTATTTT.

To note about this clonotype: With a much larger clone just one base away, this may be a read error. The V and J genes are TRBV7-2 and TRBJ1-1; TRBD1 is a possible D gene (6 bases). Germline CDR1 SGHTA, CDR2 FQGNSA. The CDR3 is 16 residues long. V lost 1 base, J lost 0 bases, and 12 bases lay in between. CDR3 loop: CASSLGQQGMNTEAFF. The CDR3 DNA follows: TGTGCCAGCAGCTTAGGCCAACAGGGCATGAACACTGAAGCTTTCTTT.

The V gene is TRBV5-1, the J gene TRBJ2-1, with 12 positions matching TRBD2. The CDR3 is made up of 16 amino acids. Germline CDR1 is SGHRS and CDR2 is YFSETQ. J was trimmed by 7 bases and V by 4 bases; bases with no gene match: 9. The CDR3 here is CASSLRLAGVSNEQFF. CDR3 bases: TGCGCCAGCAGCCTCCGACTAGCGGGAGTTAGTAATGAGCAGTTCTTC.

V gene TRBV9 combines with J gene TRBJ2-5, with TRBD2 matching over 8 bases. The germline V gene has CDR1 SGDLS and CDR2 YYNGEE. CDR3 size: 17 residues. J gave up 2 bases and V 0 bases, and 9 bases lay outside the gene matches. This CDR3 reads CASSVDLAGGLQETQYF. In DNA, the CDR3 is TGTGCCAGCAGCGTAGATCTGGCGGGAGGTCTACAAGAGACCCAGTACTTC.

This clonotype was counted ten times or more. V and J are TRBV7-8 and TRBJ2-5, with TRBD2 matching 9 bases. The CDR3 loop spans 17 amino acids. Germline assignment: CDR1 SGHVS and CDR2 FQNEAQ. The J segment lost 4 bases and the V segment lost 5 bases, leaving 14 bases of the junction unmatched. CDR3 loop: CASSASRTSAYLETQYF. CDR3 DNA: TGTGCCAGCAGCGCCTCCCGGACTAGCGCGTATCTAGAGACCCAGTACTTC.

CDR3 amino acids: CASSIRGGMNTEAFF. CDR3 in DNA: TGTGCCAGCAGTATCCGAGGAGGGATGAACACTGAAGCTTTCTTT. The V and J genes are TRBV12-3 or TRBV12-4 and TRBJ1-1; D not certain. The CDR3 has 15 amino acids. Trimming left V 5 bases short and J 0 bases short, with 13 bases between.

The sample holds many counts of this clonotype. The V gene is TRBV7-2, the J gene TRBJ1-5; D remains ambiguous. From germline, CDR1 is SGHTA and CDR2 FQGNSA. Trimming left V 3 bases short and J 0 bases short, with 6 bases between. This CDR3 has 14 residues. This CDR3 reads CASSFGFSNQPQHF. For the CDR3, the DNA is TGTGCCAGCAGCTTCGGTTTTAGCAATCAGCCCCAGCATTTT.

This clonotype appeared a few times. V usage is TRBV6-1 and J usage is TRBJ2-1, with D unresolved. V dropped 5 bases and J dropped 6 bases, with 5 bases sitting between them. This CDR3 region has 11 residues. The germline CDR1 and CDR2 sequences are MNHNS and SASEGT. The CDR3 DNA reads as TGTGCCAGCAGTTGGGGCAATGAGCAGTTCTTC. Protein product: CASSWGNEQFF.

This clonotype was counted only a few times. This chain links TRBV19 with TRBJ1-1; TRBD1 matches 8 bases. Germline V gives CDR1 LNHDA, CDR2 SQIVND (reference sequence). The CDR3 runs 15 residues. V gave up 3 bases and J gave up 11 bases; unmatched junction bases: 14. Here the CDR3 reads CASSILMDREHFAFF. CDR3 DNA: TGTGCCAGTAGTATCTTAATGGACAGGGAACACTTCGCTTTCTTT.

This rearrangement joins TRBV6-5 to TRBJ1-1, with D perhaps matching TRBD1 (6 bases). The CDR3 spans 12 residues. With 9 bases removed from V and 1 base from J, the gap between germline ends came to 9 bases. CDR1 and CDR2 (germline): MNHEY, SVGAGI. The CDR3 coding sequence is TGTGCCAGTAGACAGGAGAACACTGAAGCTTTCTTT. Encoded protein: CASRQENTEAFF.

This clonotype appeared many times. The V gene is TRBV7-2, the J gene TRBJ1-4; D gene ambiguous. CDR1 SGHTA and CDR2 FQGNSA come from the germline V gene. The V end was cut by 5 bases, the J end by 4 bases, with 11 bases between. This CDR3 is 14 amino acids long. CDR3 coding DNA: TGTGCCAGCAGCGATTCCGGGGTTAATGAAAAACTGTTTTTT. Its translation: CASSDSGVNEKLFF.